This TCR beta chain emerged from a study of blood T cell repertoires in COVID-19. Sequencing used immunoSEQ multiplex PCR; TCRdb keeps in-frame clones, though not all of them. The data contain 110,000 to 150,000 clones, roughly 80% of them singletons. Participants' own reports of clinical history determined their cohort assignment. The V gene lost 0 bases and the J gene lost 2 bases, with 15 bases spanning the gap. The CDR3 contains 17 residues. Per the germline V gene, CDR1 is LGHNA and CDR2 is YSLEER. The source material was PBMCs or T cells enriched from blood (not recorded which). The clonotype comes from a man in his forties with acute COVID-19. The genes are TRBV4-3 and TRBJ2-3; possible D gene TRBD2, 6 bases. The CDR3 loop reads CASSQDSAGTYTDTQYF. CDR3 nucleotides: TGCGCCAGCAGCCAAGATTCGGCGGGGACCTACACAGATACGCAGTATTTT.